The 20 T cell receptor beta chains below all came from one sample that was sequenced in a study of cytotoxic CD8 clonotypes in ibrutinib-treated CLL. Sequenced by immunoSEQ multiplex PCR; TCRdb stores in-frame clones only, minus some. The table lists around 26,000 clones, approximately 71% of them singletons. The specimen was PBMCs, collected after 12 months of ibrutinib treatment. These receptors were taken from a human donor with chronic lymphocytic leukemia.

The genes are TRBV4-3 and TRBJ1-2; tentative D call: TRBD1 (6 bases). CDR3 length: 15 amino acids. From germline, CDR1 is LGHNA and CDR2 YSLEER. V was shortened by 0 bases and J by 8 bases, with 16 bases between the two germline ends. CDR3 protein: CASSQDWRGARGYTF. The CDR3, as DNA: TGCGCCAGCAGCCAAGATTGGCGGGGGGCAAGGGGCTACACCTTC.

This chain connects TRBV18 to TRBJ2-3; D is perhaps TRBD1 (6 bases). The CDR3 runs 15 residues. Per germline, CDR1 KGHSH and CDR2 LQKENI. V lost 3 bases, J lost 4 bases, and 14 bases lay in between. The CDR3 region is CASSPEDSPSDTQYF. The CDR3 coding sequence is TGTGCCAGCTCACCGGAGGACAGCCCCTCAGATACGCAGTATTTT.

V is TRBV9 and J is TRBJ1-1, with D possibly matching TRBD1 (5 bases). Deletions cut 4 bases from V and 6 bases from J, with 19 bases between. Germline loops: CDR1 SGDLS, CDR2 YYNGEE. The CDR3 has 15 amino acids. The DNA for the CDR3 is TGTGCCAGCAGCCCCCGTTTGGGGGTGAGGGCTGAAGCTTTCTTT. It encodes CASSPRLGVRAEAFF. The full variable domain, rest sourced from reference TRBV9 and TRBJ1-1, is DSGVTQTPKHLITATGQRVTLRCSPRSGDLSVYWYQQSLDQGLQFLIQYYNGEERAKGNILERFSAQQFPDLHSELNLSSLELGDSALYFCASSPRLGVRAEAFFGQGTRLTVV.

This clone was seen just once. The CDR3 bases are TGTGCCAGCAGTACCGACAGGGGCTATTCACCCCTCCACTTT. Translation gives CASSTDRGYSPLHF. The V call is TRBV6-5, the J call TRBJ1-6; 8 bases map to TRBD1. Germline CDR1 MNHEY, CDR2 SVGAGI. This CDR3 contains 14 residues. The V and J ends lost 5 bases and 8 bases, in that order; junction bases with no gene match: 5.

This sequence joins TRBV18 and TRBJ1-1; 8 nucleotides agree with TRBD1. The CDR3 totals 15 residues. CDR1 KGHSH and CDR2 LQKENI come from the germline V gene. J gave up 1 base and V 3 bases, and 4 bases lay outside the gene matches. The CDR3 nucleotides are TGTGCCAGCTCACCCCCCGGGACAGGGAACACTGAAGCTTTCTTT. Protein sequence: CASSPPGTGNTEAFF.

This chain joins TRBV5-1 and TRBJ1-1, with 8 bases fitting TRBD1. V lost 6 bases to trimming and J lost 0 bases; unmatched junction nucleotides: 4. The germline V gene encodes CDR1 SGHRS and CDR2 YFSETQ. The CDR3 is 14 residues long. CDR3 protein: CASKSQGVNTEAFF. The DNA for the CDR3 is TGCGCCAGCAAATCACAGGGGGTGAACACTGAAGCTTTCTTT. Combining the CDR3 with reference TRBV5-1 and TRBJ1-1 gives the whole variable domain KAGVTQTPRYLIKTRGQQVTLSCSPISGHRSVSWYQQTPGQGLQFLFEYFSETQRNKGNFPGRFSGRQFSNSRSEMNVSTLELGDSALYLCASKSQGVNTEAFFGQGTRLTVV.

This chain links TRBV4-1 with TRBJ2-5; D may be TRBD2 (6 bases). This CDR3 has 14 residues. CDR1 and CDR2 from the germline V gene are MGHRA and YSYEKL. V lost 4 bases and J 1 base, leaving 10 bases between the germline ends. The CDR3 spells CASSRGTAQETQYF. For the CDR3, the DNA is TGCGCCAGCAGCCGCGGGACCGCCCAAGAGACCCAGTACTTC.

The gene calls are TRBV19 and TRBJ1-5; unclear D gene. This CDR3 is built from 15 residues. From germline, CDR1 is LNHDA and CDR2 SQIVND (reference sequence). Trimming pared 6 bases from V and 1 base from J, leaving 13 bases between. The CDR3 loop reads CASRLYLRSNQPQHF. Written as DNA, the CDR3 is TGTGCCAGTAGGCTATACCTCCGGAGCAATCAGCCCCAGCATTTT.

The chain joins TRBV29-1 to TRBJ2-1; 7 positions match TRBD2. Germline V CDR1 and CDR2: SQVTM, ANQGSEA. This CDR3 region has 18 residues. The J segment lost 3 bases and the V segment lost 2 bases, leaving 16 bases of the junction unmatched. The CDR3 sequence: CSVERRRGSLRGYNEQFF. In nucleotides, the CDR3 is TGCAGCGTTGAACGGAGGCGGGGGAGCCTTAGGGGCTACAATGAGCAGTTCTTC.

The chain links TRBV18 to TRBJ2-3, with D possibly TRBD1 on 5 matching bases. Trimming left V 2 bases short and J 1 base short, with 7 bases between. Germline lookup yields CDR1 KGHSH and CDR2 LQKENI. This CDR3 region has 14 residues. CDR3 loop: CASSPVRGTDTQYF. The CDR3 coding sequence is TGTGCCAGCTCACCAGTCAGGGGCACAGATACGCAGTATTTT.

This chain connects TRBV5-1 to TRBJ1-3; 11 nucleotides align to TRBD1. Germline V gene lookup returns CDR1 SGHRS and CDR2 YFSETQ. The CDR3 has 15 residues. V lost 5 bases, J lost 4 bases, and 5 bases stayed unmatched. CDR3 loop: CASRGQGVSGNTIYF. As DNA, the CDR3 is TGCGCCAGCAGGGGACAGGGGGTATCGGGAAACACCATATATTTT.

This clone was seen a handful of times. The rearrangement uses TRBV23-1 and TRBJ1-1; no clear D gene. TRBV23-1 is treated as an ORF (open reading frame) with a function not yet certain. The CDR3 is made up of 14 amino acids. Trimming took 1 base from V and 11 from J, leaving 17 bases between them. The CDR3 spells CASSQYLGLLFAFF. In DNA, the CDR3 is TGCGCCAGCAGTCAATATTTGGGGTTACTTTTTGCTTTCTTT.

The chain combines TRBV6-5 with TRBJ2-1; 11 nucleotides align to TRBD1. Losses at the gene ends were 2 bases for V and 6 bases for J; bases not matched to a gene: 3. CDR1 is MNHEY and CDR2 is SVGAGI in the germline V gene. This CDR3 spans 15 amino acids. The CDR3 region is CASSYHGTGGNEQFF. CDR3 DNA sequence: TGTGCCAGCAGTTACCACGGGACAGGGGGCAATGAGCAGTTCTTC.

This clone was picked up a small number of times. The chain uses TRBV5-4 and TRBJ2-3; 8 nucleotides align to TRBD2. Germline V gives CDR1 SGHNT, CDR2 YYREEE (reference sequence). The CDR3 spans 13 residues. V shed 0 bases, J shed 6 bases, and the junction held 0 bases outside the gene matches. The CDR3: CASSLAGGDTQYF. The CDR3, as DNA: TGTGCCAGCAGCTTGGCGGGGGGGGATACGCAGTATTTT.

The V and J genes are TRBV5-8 and TRBJ1-1; D perhaps matches TRBD1 (6 bases). Deletions cut 4 bases from V and 0 bases from J, with 16 bases between. Germline lookup yields CDR1 SGHTS and CDR2 YDEGEE. CDR3 length: 16 residues. This CDR3 is CASSRLTGPLNTEAFF. The DNA of the CDR3 is TGTGCCAGCAGCAGACTTACAGGGCCCCTGAACACTGAAGCTTTCTTT.

The V call is TRBV15, the J call TRBJ2-5; 10 bases are a match to TRBD2. Germline V CDR1 and CDR2: LNHNV, YYDKDF (reference sequence). V dropped 1 base and J dropped 2; count of bases not matched to a gene: 7. The CDR3 is 17 residues long. DNA of the CDR3: TGTGCCACCAGCAGAGGGGGCACACTAGCGGGGCAAGAGACCCAGTACTTC. It codes for CATSRGGTLAGQETQYF.

A remark on this clone: A junction end diverges from the germline sequence, so it may reflect a read error. This chain connects TRBV7-7 to TRBJ2-3; D call uncertain. CDR1 is SSHAT, CDR2 FNYEAQ, per germline (reference sequence). The CDR3 has 15 residues. In DNA, the CDR3 is TGTGCTAGCAGCTTTAGGTCAGAACCCACAGATACGCAGTATTTT. Translated: CASSFRSEPTDTQYF.

The chain combines TRBV28 with TRBJ2-1, with D perhaps matching TRBD1 (6 bases). The CDR3 covers 15 residues. Trimming removed 3 bases from V and 6 bases from J, with 15 bases in between. Germline V CDR1 and CDR2: MDHEN, SYDVKM. Here the CDR3 reads CASSFGVLRGNEQFF. The DNA of the CDR3 is TGTGCCAGCAGTTTCGGGGTCCTCAGGGGCAATGAGCAGTTCTTC.

This clone was counted only a few times. The chain combines TRBV7-6 with TRBJ2-7, with D possibly being TRBD2 (6 bases). Per germline, CDR1 SGHVS and CDR2 FNYEAQ. This CDR3 is 14 amino acids long. Trimming cost V 5 bases and J 4 bases, with 15 bases left between them. CDR3 nucleotides: TGTGCCAGCAGCGGGGACCCCGGGAGTTACGAGCAGTACTTC. Translated: CASSGDPGSYEQYF.

The chain combines TRBV5-6 with TRBJ1-2; D gene unclear. The V gene's germline CDR1 is SGHDT and CDR2 YYEEEE. The CDR3 is 14 amino acids. The V and J ends lost 0 bases and 8 bases respectively, with 14 bases between them. The CDR3 region is CASSLAGGQRGYTF. In DNA form, the CDR3 reads TGTGCCAGCAGCTTGGCAGGAGGCCAGAGGGGCTACACCTTC. The full variable domain, completed using reference TRBV5-6 and TRBJ1-2, is DAGVTQSPTHLIKTRGQQVTLRCSPKSGHDTVSWYQQALGQGPQFIFQYYEEEERQRGNFPDRFSGHQFPNYSSELNVNALLLGDSALYLCASSLAGGQRGYTFGSGTRLTVV.